Listed below are T cell receptor beta chains from one sample, sequenced in a study of blood T cell repertoires in COVID-19. The assay was immunoSEQ multiplex PCR, and TCRdb's table has in-frame clones only and misses some. This table holds 250,000 or so clones, roughly 86% found once. The source material was peripheral blood. The receptors were sampled from a man in his forties with active or convalescent COVID-19. Each CDR3 is given with its conserved first and last residue. A D gene is named only where the DNA matches it firmly. Clone size appears in some rows only: once, few, many, or a class for an expanded clone.

DNA | CDR3 | J | V | size | D
TGTGCCAGCAGTTCGTCTCCCGGGTACGAGCAGTACTTC | CASSSSPGYEQYF | TRBJ2-7 | TRBV27 | NA | NA
TGTGCCAGCTCACCACCCCCCGGGGATGGCACTGAAGCTTTCTTT | CASSPPPGDGTEAFF | TRBJ1-1 | TRBV18 | NA | NA
TGTGCCAGCAGCAAAGAGGACTTCAACTATGGCTACACCTTC | CASSKEDFNYGYTF | TRBJ1-2 | TRBV21-1 | NA | NA
TGTGCCAGCAGCGGGAGTCCCCAAACCTACGAGCAGTACTTC | CASSGSPQTYEQYF | TRBJ2-7 | TRBV7-6 | NA | NA
TGTGCCAGTAGACGGGAGGGCTGGGACCCCCGGGAAGCTTTCTTT | CASRREGWDPREAFF | TRBJ1-1 | TRBV6-4 | once | NA
TGTGCCAGCAGTCGACGGAGTGAGGGTGCTACGCAGTATTTT | CASSRRSEGATQYF | TRBJ2-3 | TRBV6-5 | NA | NA
TGTGCCAGCTCACCTCCAGGGGCGCTCGAGCAGTTCTTC | CASSPPGALEQFF | TRBJ2-1 | TRBV18 | once | NA
TGTGCCAGCAGTCCTTTGGGGGACAGGAGCTCCTACGAGCAGTACTTC | CASSPLGDRSSYEQYF | TRBJ2-7 | TRBV27 | NA | TRBD1
TGCGCCAGCAGCTTGGACACCTATAATTCACCCCTCCACTTT | CASSLDTYNSPLHF | TRBJ1-6 | TRBV5-1 | NA | NA
TGCGCCAGCACCGACCAGGGTCGTAGCGGGAGGGACACCGGGGAGCTGTTTTTT | CASTDQGRSGRDTGELFF | TRBJ2-2 | TRBV10-1 | NA | TRBD2
TGCGCCAGCAGCCAAGATGCGAACTCTTTCGTTTTC | CASSQDANSFVF | TRBJ2-4 | TRBV4-1 | NA | NA
TGTGCCAGCAGACCTTCCCGTGCCGGGAGAAGAAATGAGCAGTTCTTC | CASRPSRAGRRNEQFF | TRBJ2-1 | TRBV11-3 | NA | NA
TGTGCCAGCAGCCAGCGAGGCGAGCAGTACTTC | CASSQRGEQYF | TRBJ2-7 | TRBV14 | NA | NA
TGCGCCAGCGCCGGGACAGGGTCCTACGAGCAGTACTTC | CASAGTGSYEQYF | TRBJ2-7 | TRBV10-2 | NA | TRBD1
TGTGCCAGCAGTCTCATGGGACAGGAGGTATATGAGCAGTTCTTC | CASSLMGQEVYEQFF | TRBJ2-1 | TRBV28 | once | TRBD1
TGTGCCAGTAGTACGACAGGGGGAGCTGAGCAGTTCTTC | CASSTTGGAEQFF | TRBJ2-1 | TRBV19 | once | TRBD1
TGTGCCTGGATACCCCCCGGACTAGCGGGTTCGAATGAGCAGTTCTTC | CAWIPPGLAGSNEQFF | TRBJ2-1 | TRBV30 | NA | TRBD2
TGTGCCACCAGTGATCAGACTAGCGGTACAGATACGCAGTATTTT | CATSDQTSGTDTQYF | TRBJ2-3 | TRBV24-1 | once | TRBD2
TGTGCCAGCAGTCCCGGACAGGAGGACCAGCCCCAGCATTTT | CASSPGQEDQPQHF | TRBJ1-5 | TRBV28 | NA | TRBD1
TGTGCCAGCAGCTCATATAGCCGGGACAGGGACACCGTCCTGACTTTC | CASSSYSRDRDTVLTF | TRBJ2-6 | TRBV7-9 | few | TRBD1
TGTGCCAGCAGTGAGGGACAGGGCCGGCTTAACTATGGCTACACCTTC | CASSEGQGRLNYGYTF | TRBJ1-2 | TRBV6-1 | NA | TRBD1
TGTGCCAGTAGTACTGGGGGCGGGACCCAGTACTTC | CASSTGGGTQYF | TRBJ2-5 | TRBV19 | NA | NA
TGTGCCAGCAGCCCCCCCGGGACTAGCGGCGGGGATACGCAGTATTTT | CASSPPGTSGGDTQYF | TRBJ2-3 | TRBV4-2 | NA | TRBD2
TGCAGCGTTGATGGGACTAGCGGACCCAGAGATGAGCAGTTCTTC | CSVDGTSGPRDEQFF | TRBJ2-1 | TRBV29-1 | NA | TRBD2
TGTGCCAGCAGCCTACCGGGCGGGGCCTCCTACGAGCAGTACTTC | CASSLPGGASYEQYF | TRBJ2-7 | TRBV11-2 | NA | NA
TGCGCCAGCAGCCCGAGACTAGCGGGGGTGAAGACCCAGTACTTC | CASSPRLAGVKTQYF | TRBJ2-5 | TRBV4-1 | NA | TRBD2
TGTGCCAGCAGTTACGGCTCGGGGGATAGCAATCAGCCCCAGCATTTT | CASSYGSGDSNQPQHF | TRBJ1-5 | TRBV6-6 | NA | NA
TGTGCCAGCAGCCATCCTAGCGGGCGGCCCTACAATGAGCAGTTCTTC | CASSHPSGRPYNEQFF | TRBJ2-1 | TRBV7-9 | NA | TRBD2
TGTGCCAGCAGCCCGGGGGGGGCAGGAAAGGGCACCGGGGAGCTGTTTTTT | CASSPGGAGKGTGELFF | TRBJ2-2 | TRBV5-4 | NA | TRBD2
TGTGCCAGCAGTCTCGGACTAGACGGGGGCTACGAGCAGTACTTC | CASSLGLDGGYEQYF | TRBJ2-7 | TRBV28 | NA | TRBD2
TGTGCCAGCAGCTCGAGAAATTCACCCCTCCACTTT | CASSSRNSPLHF | TRBJ1-6 | TRBV7-9 | NA | NA
TGTGCCAGCAGGGTAGGCAGGGGGAACACTGAAGCTTTCTTT | CASRVGRGNTEAFF | TRBJ1-1 | TRBV2 | NA | NA
TGTGCCAGGACGGACAGACCTAATGAAAAACTGTTTTTT | CARTDRPNEKLFF | TRBJ1-4 | TRBV6-5 | NA | NA
TGTGCCAGCTTAGGGGACACCGGGGAGCTGTTTTTT | CASLGDTGELFF | TRBJ2-2 | TRBV7-7 | NA | NA
TGTGCCTGGAGTAGTGGCCTGTCTCAATTCCAAGAGACCCAGTACTTC | CAWSSGLSQFQETQYF | TRBJ2-5 | TRBV30 | NA | NA
TGTGCCAGCAGCTTAGGCCAGGGAGGGGCTAATGAAAAACTGTTTTTT | CASSLGQGGANEKLFF | TRBJ1-4 | TRBV7-9 | few | NA
TGTGCCAGCAGCACCCGGGGGGGTCCCCTCCACTTT | CASSTRGGPLHF | TRBJ1-6 | TRBV9 | NA | NA
TGTGCCAGCAGCTTCCAGGGCACCGGAGAGACCCAGTACTTC | CASSFQGTGETQYF | TRBJ2-5 | TRBV5-6 | NA | NA
TGTGCCACCCTGACTAGCGGGGTGGTGGGCGGGGAGCTGTTTTTT | CATLTSGVVGGELFF | TRBJ2-2 | TRBV10-3 | NA | TRBD2
TGTGCCAGCAGCCACAGCGGAAGCTCTGGAAACACCATATATTTT | CASSHSGSSGNTIYF | TRBJ1-3 | TRBV7-9 | NA | NA
TGTGCCAGCAGCTCACCTCCGGGGGGCCCCGGGACAGATACGCAGTATTTT | CASSSPPGGPGTDTQYF | TRBJ2-3 | TRBV5-4 | NA | NA
TGCGCCAGCAGCTTGGGAACGGGACTCGAAAAACTGTTTTTT | CASSLGTGLEKLFF | TRBJ1-4 | TRBV5-1 | NA | NA
TGTGCCAGCAGCCTGGGGAGGCCCCGGATGGAGACCCAGTACTTC | CASSLGRPRMETQYF | TRBJ2-5 | TRBV11-1 | NA | NA
TGTGCCAGCAGTTACTCATACGGGGACATCCCATCACCCCTCCACTTT | CASSYSYGDIPSPLHF | TRBJ1-6 | TRBV6-5 | NA | NA
TGCGTCGGGACAGTCGAGGGCTACGAGCAGTACTTC | CVGTVEGYEQYF | TRBJ2-7 | TRBV5-1 | NA | TRBD1
TGTGCCAGCACTCCCCCCGGGGACACCCTACAAAACATTCAGTACTTC | CASTPPGDTLQNIQYF | TRBJ2-4 | TRBV2 | NA | NA
TGTGCCAGCAGCCAATGGGACAGGGGCTCCTACGAGCAGTACTTC | CASSQWDRGSYEQYF | TRBJ2-7 | TRBV16 | NA | TRBD1
TGTGCCAGTAGTATCGCATATCCGAGGTCGTTGGGTTCACCCCTCCACTTT | CASSIAYPRSLGSPLHF | TRBJ1-6 | TRBV19 | NA | NA
TGTGCCAGCAGATCGTCCGGAGAGACCCAGTACTTC | CASRSSGETQYF | TRBJ2-5 | TRBV5-6 | NA | NA
TGCGCCAGCAGCTTGTTGGCAGGGAAAAACACCGGGGAGCTGTTTTTT | CASSLLAGKNTGELFF | TRBJ2-2 | TRBV5-1 | NA | NA
TGTGCCAGCAGGAACGGGGACAGGGGTCAATCTGGCTACACCTTC | CASRNGDRGQSGYTF | TRBJ1-2 | TRBV6-5 | NA | TRBD1
TGTGCCAGCAGCTTACGAGACAGGGGGTCAAACACTGAAGCTTTCTTT | CASSLRDRGSNTEAFF | TRBJ1-1 | TRBV5-4 | NA | TRBD1
TGTGCCAGCAGCCAGAGGGAATGGACAGGCTATCAAGAGACCCAGTACTTC | CASSQREWTGYQETQYF | TRBJ2-5 | TRBV14 | NA | TRBD1
TGTGCCAGCACCCCCGGGACCCCAGGGGAGGCTTTCTTT | CASTPGTPGEAFF | TRBJ1-1 | TRBV12-3/TRBV12-4 | NA | NA
TGTGCCACGGTGGCAGGGGGGAGTCAGCCCCAGCATTTT | CATVAGGSQPQHF | TRBJ1-5 | TRBV15 | NA | TRBD1
TGTGCCAGCAGCGTAGTTGGACAGGGTCCAGATACGCAGTATTTT | CASSVVGQGPDTQYF | TRBJ2-3 | TRBV9 | NA | TRBD1
TGTGCCAGCACCGGGGGACAGGGTAATGAGCAGTTCTTC | CASTGGQGNEQFF | TRBJ2-1 | TRBV25-1 | NA | TRBD1